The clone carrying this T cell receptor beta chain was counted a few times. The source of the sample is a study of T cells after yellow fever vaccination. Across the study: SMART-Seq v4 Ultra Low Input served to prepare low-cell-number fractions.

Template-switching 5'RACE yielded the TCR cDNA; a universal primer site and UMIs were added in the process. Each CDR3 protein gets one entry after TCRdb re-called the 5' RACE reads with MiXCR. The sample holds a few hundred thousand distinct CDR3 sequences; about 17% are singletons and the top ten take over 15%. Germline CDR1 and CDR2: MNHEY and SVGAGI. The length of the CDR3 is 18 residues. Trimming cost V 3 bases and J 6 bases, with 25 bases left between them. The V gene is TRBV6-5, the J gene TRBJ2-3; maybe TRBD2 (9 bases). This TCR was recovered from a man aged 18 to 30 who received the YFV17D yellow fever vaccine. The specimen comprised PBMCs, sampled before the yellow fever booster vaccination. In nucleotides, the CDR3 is TGTGCCAGCAGTTATTTGACTAGCGGTCGACACAGGGGGGATACGCAGTATTTT. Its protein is CASSYLTSGRHRGDTQYF.